This T cell receptor beta chain was sequenced during a study of T cells in Graves' hyperthyroidism and ophthalmopathy. Whole-study context: Peripheral blood was secured at the point of initial diagnosis, before any treatment. Study observations and caveats: Clonotypes that were expanded in thyroid above 0.001 mostly appeared in blood too.

RNA transcripts gave rise to amplified TCR beta CDR3 regions. First-round RT-PCR with HTBI primers amplified the TCR CDR3 region. One entry per CDR3 protein, called by TCRdb with MiXCR from the multiplex PCR reads. Altogether more than 550,000 distinct CDR3 sequences are present, around a sixth being singletons, with the ten largest covering over 15%. The CDR3 totals 16 residues. Germline lookup yields CDR1 SNHLY and CDR2 FYNNEI. V lost 6 bases to trimming and J lost 5 bases, with 22 bases between them. This clonotype was observed many times. The antigen remains undetermined. Patients were aged 18 to 65, had disease duration under 2 months, and had newly diagnosed hyperthyroidism. Preceding any ophthalmopathy symptoms, the blood sample dates from first hyperthyroidism diagnosis.

This sequence joins TRBV2 and TRBJ2-5; the D gene is possibly TRBD1 (7 bases). The sequenced sample consisted of blood. The receptor comes from a woman aged 45-60 years with Graves' hyperthyroidism that later progressed to Graves' ophthalmopathy. For the CDR3, the DNA is TGTGCCAGCAGCCGAGCGGGCGCAGGGGGGCGGGAGACCCAGTACTTC. Its translation: CASSRAGAGGRETQYF.